The present T cell receptor (beta chain) was sequenced within a study of vaccination effects on CD4 cells after COVID-19. For the study at large: Participants were given two doses of BNT162b2 or mRNA-1273 vaccine. Whole-study results and caveats: Only 1 of 255 vaccine-induced clones from healthy vaccinees cross-reacted with common cold coronaviruses. After vaccination, at late timepoints, clones induced by infection and by vaccine contracted markedly.

With regard to this clone: Its antigen remains unknown.

The method was immunoSEQ multiplex PCR; TCRdb's version includes in-frame clones alone and lacks a portion of them. The table has around 71,000 clones, approximately 70% seen once. With the ViraFEST assay, the study expanded antigen-specific CD4+ T cells using viral peptide pools, then sequenced them. The culture ran for 10 days before CD4+ T cells were isolated. Vaccine recipients, nucleocapsid antibody negative, had no prior SARS-CoV-2 infection. It was on days 3 and 7 that half the medium was replaced with IL-2 medium. The CDR3 has 17 residues. Trimming cost V 2 bases and J 2 bases; bases outside gene matches: 10. Per the germline V gene, CDR1 is MNHEY and CDR2 is SVGEGT.

The specimen was CD4+ T cells from PBMCs cultured with HCoV-OC43 spike peptides, collected before COVID-19 vaccination. Subset given: HCoV-OC43 spike overlapping peptide pool stimulation. The J gene is TRBJ2-3, the V gene TRBV6-2 or TRBV6-3, with TRBD2 matching over 7 bases. The receptor comes from a human donor who received a COVID-19 vaccine. The CDR3, as DNA: TGTGCCAGCAGTTACCAAGCGGGGCTGGAGGTCACAGATACGCAGTATTTT. It codes for CASSYQAGLEVTDTQYF.